The 9 T cell receptor beta chains below come from one sample, sequenced in a study of T-cell memory formation after mild COVID-19. MiXCR, applied by TCRdb to the 5' RACE reads, yields one record per CDR3 protein. Here the sample spans roughly 170,000 distinct CDR3 sequences, 20% to 25% being singletons. Material for sequencing was PBMCs or a T cell subset sorted from them (not recorded which). These receptors all come from an adult woman who had mild COVID-19 (a few samples of this study predate the infection). Cell type and time point are not known.

The chain combines TRBV4-1 with TRBJ2-3, with 7 bases fitting TRBD2. From germline, CDR1 is MGHRA and CDR2 YSYEKL. Trimming took 1 base from V and 13 from J; bases not matched to a gene: 14. The CDR3 consists of 15 residues. CDR3 residues: CASSQVSGELLLEYF. Here the CDR3 DNA reads TGCGCCAGCAGCCAAGTGAGCGGGGAACTCCTCCTCGAGTATTTT.

This clonotype was observed a few times. V gene TRBV7-9 combines with J gene TRBJ2-1; D is ambiguous. V was shortened by 5 bases and J by 4 bases, with 18 bases between the two germline ends. The CDR3 runs 16 residues. Germline V CDR1 and CDR2: SEHNR, FQNEAQ (reference sequence). CDR3: CASSPPQTPSYNEQFF. CDR3 DNA: TGTGCCAGCAGCCCGCCCCAGACACCCTCGTACAATGAGCAGTTCTTC.

This rearrangement joins TRBV7-8 to TRBJ2-5, with 8 bases lining up with TRBD1. V lost 5 bases to trimming and J lost 0 bases; unmatched junction nucleotides: 14. This CDR3 has 18 residues. The germline CDR1 and CDR2 sequences are SGHVS and FQNEAQ. CDR3 in DNA: TGTGCCAGCAGCCCCCTGGGATTGGACAGGGCGTACCAAGAGACCCAGTACTTC. Translated, it gives CASSPLGLDRAYQETQYF.

This clonotype was counted between two and nine times. The J gene is TRBJ2-3, the V gene TRBV7-3; D uncertain. V was shortened by 2 bases and J by 11 bases, with 14 bases between the two germline ends. CDR1 SGHTA and CDR2 FQGTGA come from the germline V gene. The CDR3 totals 13 residues. The CDR3 protein is CASSLDARSEQYF. CDR3 nucleotides: TGTGCCAGCAGCTTAGACGCCAGGTCAGAGCAGTATTTT.

This clonotype was seen only a few times. This chain connects TRBV7-9 to TRBJ2-7; no firm D call. CDR3 length: 13 residues. Germline lookup yields CDR1 SEHNR and CDR2 FQNEAQ (reference sequence). V was pared by 5 bases and J by 4 bases, with 12 bases between. CDR3 DNA: TGTGCCAGCAGCCCGCCCTTGGCGTACGAGCAGTACTTC. Residues: CASSPPLAYEQYF. The variable domain in full, with the rest retrieved from reference TRBV7-9 and TRBJ2-7, is DTGVSQNPRHKITKRGQNVTFRCDPISEHNRLYWYRQTLGQGPEFLTYFQNEAQLEKSRLLSDRFSAERPKGSFSTLEIQRTEQGDSAMYLCASSPPLAYEQYFGPGTRLTVT.

This sequence joins TRBV7-9 and TRBJ1-5; D remains unclear. There are 12 residues in the CDR3. Germline CDR1 and CDR2: SEHNR and FQNEAQ (reference sequence). The V end lost 1 base, the J end lost 8 bases, and 6 bases lay between the germline ends. CDR3 in amino acids: CASSLVSEPQHF. In DNA form, the CDR3 reads TGTGCCAGCAGCTTAGTTTCGGAGCCCCAGCATTTT.

The chain couples TRBV20-1 to TRBJ2-3, with 8 positions matching TRBD2. Per the germline V gene, CDR1 is DFQATT and CDR2 is SNEGSKA (reference sequence). With V trimmed by 5 bases and J by 2 bases, 9 bases remained unmatched. The CDR3 loop spans 15 amino acids. CDR3 residues: CSADEGLDFTDTQYF. The CDR3 DNA sequence: TGCAGTGCTGACGAGGGACTAGATTTCACAGATACGCAGTATTTT.

The chain joins TRBV7-9 to TRBJ2-2; 7 nucleotides line up with TRBD2. Per the germline V gene, CDR1 is SEHNR and CDR2 is FQNEAQ (reference sequence). The CDR3 has 15 residues. The ends lost 4 bases at V and 5 bases at J; junction bases unmatched: 7. The CDR3 region is CASSSGGGVTGELFF. The CDR3 DNA reads as TGTGCCAGCAGCTCGGGCGGGGGAGTAACCGGGGAGCTGTTTTTT. The whole variable domain, filled in from reference TRBV7-9 and TRBJ2-2, reads DTGVSQNPRHKITKRGQNVTFRCDPISEHNRLYWYRQTLGQGPEFLTYFQNEAQLEKSRLLSDRFSAERPKGSFSTLEIQRTEQGDSAMYLCASSSGGGVTGELFFGEGSRLTVL.

The rearrangement joins TRBV15 to TRBJ1-4; D remains unclear. This CDR3 region has 14 residues. V was cut by 0 bases and J by 5 bases, with 7 bases left in between. Germline-derived CDR1 and CDR2 are LNHNV and YYDKDF (reference sequence). CDR3: CATSRDWSNEKLFF. CDR3 DNA: TGTGCCACCAGCAGAGATTGGAGCAATGAAAAACTGTTTTTT. Based on the CDR3 plus reference TRBV15 and TRBJ1-4, the full variable domain is DAMVIQNPRYQVTQFGKPVTLSCSQTLNHNVMYWYQQKSSQAPKLLFHYYDKDFNNEADTPDNFQSRRPNTSFCFLDIRSPGLGDTAMYLCATSRDWSNEKLFFGSGTQLSVL.